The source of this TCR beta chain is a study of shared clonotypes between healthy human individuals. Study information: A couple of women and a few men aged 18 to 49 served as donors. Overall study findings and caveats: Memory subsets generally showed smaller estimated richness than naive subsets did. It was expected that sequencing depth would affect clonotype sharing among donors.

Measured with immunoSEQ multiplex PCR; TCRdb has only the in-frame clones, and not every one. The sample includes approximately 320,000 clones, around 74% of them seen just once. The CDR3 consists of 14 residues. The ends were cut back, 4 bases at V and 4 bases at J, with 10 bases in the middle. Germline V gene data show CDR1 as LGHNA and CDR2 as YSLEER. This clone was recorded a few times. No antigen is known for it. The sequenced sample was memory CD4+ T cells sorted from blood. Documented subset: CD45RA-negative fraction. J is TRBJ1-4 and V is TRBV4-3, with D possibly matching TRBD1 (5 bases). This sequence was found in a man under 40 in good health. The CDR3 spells CASSLGTGNEKLFF. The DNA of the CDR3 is TGCGCCAGCAGCCTTGGGACGGGTAATGAAAAACTGTTTTTT.